The present T cell receptor beta chain was sequenced within a study of cytomegalovirus exposure and HLA in healthy donors. The CDR3 runs 13 residues. V shed 1 base and J 6 bases; nucleotides not matched to a gene: 3. Germline lookup yields CDR1 SGHVS and CDR2 FQNEAQ. In the PCR, 60 Vbeta and 13 Jbeta primers were used. The table came from immunoSEQ multiplex PCR; TCRdb's copy has only in-frame clones and leaves some out. The data include 150,000 or so clones; the top ten clones carry about 1.2%. The TCR comes from a woman aged 55-69 years in good health and CMV-seronegative. Specimen: PBMCs. The V gene is TRBV7-8, the J gene TRBJ2-7, with 7 bases that match TRBD1. CDR3 protein: CASSLGGGAEQYF. The CDR3 region has the DNA TGTGCCAGCAGCTTAGGAGGGGGCGCCGAGCAGTACTTC.